The 7 T cell receptor beta chains given below trace back to one sample, sequenced in a study of low-dose radiotherapy and immunotherapy resistance in tumors. The time point here: after trial treatment. Treatment described: LDRT plus nivolumab, ipilimumab, low-dose cyclophosphamide and aspirin (RACIN trial). Covering alpha and beta chains, TRAV- and TRBV-specific primers were used for the first-strand cDNA. A constant-region primer paired with the V-primer adapter amplified TCRs over about 19 PCR cycles. A single record per CDR3 protein comes from TCRdb applying MiXCR to the reads. The sample comprises 30,000 or so distinct CDR3 sequences, approximately 54% of which are singletons, and approximately 5.4% rests with the top ten. The sequences come from PBMCs, collected after low-dose radiotherapy plus immunotherapy. The receptors originated from a male donor with gallbladder cancer.

The chain couples TRBV12-3 or TRBV12-4 to TRBJ2-5, with 9 positions matching TRBD2. Losses at the gene ends were 11 bases for V and 5 bases for J; bases not matched to a gene: 12. The CDR3 is 14 amino acids. This chain's CDR3 is CASSFAGGPETQYF. In DNA, the CDR3 is TGTGCCTCATCATTCGCGGGAGGGCCTGAGACCCAGTACTTC.

The gene calls are TRBV9 and TRBJ1-2, with 9 nucleotides matching TRBD1. Germline V gene sequence: CDR1 SGDLS, CDR2 YYNGEE. The CDR3 runs 16 residues. V gave up 3 bases and J gave up 7 bases; unmatched junction bases: 13. The CDR3 region has the DNA TGTGCCAGCAGCGGAACGGGGGACAGGGTTTTTGGTGGCTACACCTTC. It codes for CASSGTGDRVFGGYTF.

Turning to this clonotype: This probably arose from a read error, given a far larger clone one base away. CDR3 nucleotides: TGTGCCGGCAGTACTAGCGGGAGCCGCACAGATACGCAGTATTTT. It specifies CAGSTSGSRTDTQYF. J is TRBJ2-3 and V is TRBV9; TRBD2 matches at 11 bases. This CDR3 comprises 15 residues. Germline V gene data show CDR1 as SGDLS and CDR2 as YYNGEE.

The chain links TRBV5-1 to TRBJ2-5; the D gene is possibly TRBD1 (6 bases). V lost 4 bases and J 0 bases, leaving 16 bases between the germline ends. The CDR3 is 16 residues long. Per the germline V gene, CDR1 is SGHRS and CDR2 is YFSETQ. CDR3 nucleotides: TGCGCCAGCAGCCCAACGTACCGACAGGACCAAGAGACCCAGTACTTC. Translated: CASSPTYRQDQETQYF.

The gene calls are TRBV24-1 and TRBJ2-2; TRBD1 or TRBD2 may be the D gene (5 bases each). This CDR3 spans 16 amino acids. Germline lookup yields CDR1 KGHDR and CDR2 SFDVKD. V was shortened by 4 bases and J by 1 base, with 12 bases between the two germline ends. CDR3 amino acids: CATSESGRMNTGELFF. The CDR3 DNA is TGTGCCACCAGTGAGTCGGGACGGATGAACACCGGGGAGCTGTTTTTT.

The J gene is TRBJ2-5, the V gene TRBV11-2; D not certain. Germline loops: CDR1 SGHAT, CDR2 FQNNGV. V lost 5 bases and J lost 3, with 16 bases in between. This CDR3 region has 15 residues. The CDR3 region is CASSPSPQREETQYF. The CDR3 bases are TGTGCCAGCAGCCCCAGCCCCCAGAGAGAAGAGACCCAGTACTTC. Looking up the rest from reference TRBV11-2 and TRBJ2-5 gives the full variable domain: EAGVAQSPRYKIIEKRQSVAFWCNPISGHATLYWYQQILGQGPKLLIQFQNNGVVDDSQLPKDRFSAERLKGVDSTLKIQPAKLEDSAVYLCASSPSPQREETQYFGPGTRLLVL.

V usage is TRBV6-2 or TRBV6-3 and J usage is TRBJ2-5, with TRBD1 matching over 8 bases. Per the germline V gene, CDR1 is MNHEY and CDR2 is SVGEGT. This CDR3 has 14 amino acids. J gave up 2 bases and V 1 base, and 0 bases lay outside the gene matches. The CDR3: CASSYYRGQETQYF. Here the CDR3 DNA reads TGTGCCAGCAGTTACTACAGGGGGCAAGAGACCCAGTACTTC.